This T cell receptor (beta chain) derives from a study of cytomegalovirus exposure and HLA in healthy donors. In its sample, this clone was seen once. As yet, its antigen is unknown. Use of 60 Vbeta and 13 Jbeta primers characterized the PCR. Clones were sequenced by immunoSEQ multiplex PCR, and TCRdb holds only the in-frame ones, with some missing. The sample consists of about 59,000 clones, less than 85% of them appearing once. Broader study findings: In an earlier analysis, most TCR beta V segments were productive about 87% or about 30% of the time. Cytomegalovirus-associated status was assigned to some 160 TCR beta chains.

Trimming removed 2 bases from V and 6 bases from J; junction bases left unmatched: 18. The CDR3 has 18 residues. CDR1 is MNHNS, CDR2 SASEGT, per germline. The TCR comes from a man aged 25 to 40 in good health and CMV-seropositive. The sequenced sample consisted of PBMCs. The rearrangement uses TRBV6-1 and TRBJ2-5; 7 bases line up with TRBD2. The CDR3 sequence is CASSENVLTSAQQKTQYF. In DNA form, the CDR3 reads TGTGCCAGCAGTGAAAACGTGTTAACTAGCGCACAACAGAAGACCCAGTACTTC.